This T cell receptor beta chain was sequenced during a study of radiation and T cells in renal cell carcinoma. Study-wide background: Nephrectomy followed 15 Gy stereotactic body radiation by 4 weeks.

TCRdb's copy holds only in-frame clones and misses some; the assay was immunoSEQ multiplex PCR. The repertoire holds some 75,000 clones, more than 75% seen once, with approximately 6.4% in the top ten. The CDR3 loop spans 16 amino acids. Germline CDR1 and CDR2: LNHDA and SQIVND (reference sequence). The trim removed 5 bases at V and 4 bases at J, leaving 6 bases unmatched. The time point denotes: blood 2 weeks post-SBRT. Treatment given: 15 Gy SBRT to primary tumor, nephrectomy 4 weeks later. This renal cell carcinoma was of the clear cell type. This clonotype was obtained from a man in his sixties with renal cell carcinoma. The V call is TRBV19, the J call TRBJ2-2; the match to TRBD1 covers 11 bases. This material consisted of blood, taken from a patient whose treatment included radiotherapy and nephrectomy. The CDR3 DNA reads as TGTGCCAGTAGTCTCGGACAGGGGGCGAGCACCGGGGAGCTGTTTTTT. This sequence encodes CASSLGQGASTGELFF.